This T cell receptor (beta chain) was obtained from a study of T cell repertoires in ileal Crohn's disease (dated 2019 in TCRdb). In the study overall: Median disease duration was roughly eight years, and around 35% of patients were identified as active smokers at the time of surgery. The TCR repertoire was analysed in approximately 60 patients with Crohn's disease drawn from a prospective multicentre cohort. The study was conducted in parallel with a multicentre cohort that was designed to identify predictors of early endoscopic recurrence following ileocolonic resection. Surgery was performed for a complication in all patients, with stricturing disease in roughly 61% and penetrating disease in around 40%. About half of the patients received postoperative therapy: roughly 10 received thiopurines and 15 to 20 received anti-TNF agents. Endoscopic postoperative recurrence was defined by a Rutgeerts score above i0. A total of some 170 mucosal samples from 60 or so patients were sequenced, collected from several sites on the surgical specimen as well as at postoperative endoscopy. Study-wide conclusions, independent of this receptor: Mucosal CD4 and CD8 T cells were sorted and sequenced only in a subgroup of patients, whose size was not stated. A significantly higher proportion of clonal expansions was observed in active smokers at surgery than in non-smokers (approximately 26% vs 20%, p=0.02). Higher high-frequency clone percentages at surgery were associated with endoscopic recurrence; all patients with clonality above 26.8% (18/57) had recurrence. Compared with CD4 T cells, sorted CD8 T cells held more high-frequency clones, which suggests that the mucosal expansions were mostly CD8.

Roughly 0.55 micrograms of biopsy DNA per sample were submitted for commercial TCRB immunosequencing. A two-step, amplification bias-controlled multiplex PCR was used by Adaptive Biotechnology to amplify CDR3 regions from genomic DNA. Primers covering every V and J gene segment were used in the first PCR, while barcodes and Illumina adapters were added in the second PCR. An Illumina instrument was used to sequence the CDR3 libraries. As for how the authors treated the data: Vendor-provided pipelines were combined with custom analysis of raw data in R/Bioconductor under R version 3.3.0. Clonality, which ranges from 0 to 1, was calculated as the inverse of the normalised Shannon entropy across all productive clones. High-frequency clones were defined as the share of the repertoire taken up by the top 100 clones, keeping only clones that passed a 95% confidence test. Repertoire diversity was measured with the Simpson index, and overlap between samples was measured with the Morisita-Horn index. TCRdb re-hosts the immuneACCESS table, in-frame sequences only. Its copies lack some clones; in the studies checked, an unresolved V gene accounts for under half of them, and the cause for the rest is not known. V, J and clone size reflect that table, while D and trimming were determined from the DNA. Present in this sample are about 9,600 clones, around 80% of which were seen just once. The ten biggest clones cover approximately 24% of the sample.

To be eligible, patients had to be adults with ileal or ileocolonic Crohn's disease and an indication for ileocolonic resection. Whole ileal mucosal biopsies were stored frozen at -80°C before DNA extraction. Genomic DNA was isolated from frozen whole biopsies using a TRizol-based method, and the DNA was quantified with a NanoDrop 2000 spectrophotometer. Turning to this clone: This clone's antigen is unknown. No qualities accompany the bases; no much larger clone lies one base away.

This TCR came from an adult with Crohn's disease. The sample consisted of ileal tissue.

The DNA is as follows: TGTGCCAGTACCAAGGTGGGGGGCTCTGGGGCCAACGTCCTGACTTTC. This gives the protein CASTKVGGSGANVLTF. The V and J segments used are TRBV19 and TRBJ2-6; D gene: possibly TRBD2, on 6 matching bases. V and J are truncated by 7 bases and 0 bases respectively, leaving an intervening sequence of 13 bases. The CDR3 holds 16 amino acids from the cysteine to the phenylalanine. Of all the DNA, just the CDR3 is kept, 48 bases in frame from base 1. CDR1 and CDR2 are read off the germline V gene (reference sequence) as LNHDA and SQIVND.